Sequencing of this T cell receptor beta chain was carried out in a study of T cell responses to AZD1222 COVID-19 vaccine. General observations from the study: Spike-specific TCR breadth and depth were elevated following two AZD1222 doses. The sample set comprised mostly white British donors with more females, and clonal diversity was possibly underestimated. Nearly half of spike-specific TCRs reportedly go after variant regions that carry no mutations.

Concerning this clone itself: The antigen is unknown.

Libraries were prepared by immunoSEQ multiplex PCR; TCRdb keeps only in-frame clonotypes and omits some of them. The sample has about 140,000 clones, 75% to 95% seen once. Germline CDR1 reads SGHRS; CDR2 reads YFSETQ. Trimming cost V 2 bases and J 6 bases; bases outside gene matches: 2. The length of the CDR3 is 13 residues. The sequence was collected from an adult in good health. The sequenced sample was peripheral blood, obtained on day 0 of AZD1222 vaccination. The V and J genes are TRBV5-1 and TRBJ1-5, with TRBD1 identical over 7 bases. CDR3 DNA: TGCGCCAGCAGCTTAGGGACAGCTCAGCCCCAGCATTTT. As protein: CASSLGTAQPQHF.